The 23 T cell receptor beta chains reported below all come from one sample, sequenced in a study of shared clonotypes between healthy human individuals. This table comes from immunoSEQ multiplex PCR, and its TCRdb copy is limited to in-frame clones, with some not included. The sample has 740,000 or so clones, about 80% seen once; the top ten hold more than 1.5%. Sequences were obtained from memory CD4+ T cells sorted from blood. As for subset: CD45RA-negative fraction. All receptors derive from a woman in her twenties or thirties in good health.

The genes are TRBV7-8 and TRBJ2-7; 9 bases line up with TRBD1. The V segment lost 5 bases and the J segment 2 bases; nucleotides outside the gene matches: 4. This CDR3 contains 14 residues. Per germline, CDR1 SGHVS and CDR2 FQNEAQ. The CDR3 here is CASSDRQGAYEQYF. Written as DNA, the CDR3 is TGTGCCAGCAGCGATAGACAGGGGGCCTACGAGCAGTACTTC. Complete variable domain (other parts from reference TRBV7-8 and TRBJ2-7): GAGVSQSPRYKVAKRGQDVALRCDPISGHVSLFWYQQALGQGPEFLTYFQNEAQLDKSGLPSDRFFAERPEGSVSTLKIQRTQQEDSAVYLCASSDRQGAYEQYFGPGTRLTVT.

The chain carries TRBV5-5 and TRBJ2-5, with D perhaps TRBD2 (6 bases). V was clipped by 1 base and J by 5 bases, with 27 bases between them. The CDR3 is made up of 19 amino acids. From germline, CDR1 is SGHKS and CDR2 YYEKEE (reference sequence). The CDR3 is CASSLRPTAAGGQSETQYF. The CDR3 nucleotides read TGTGCCAGCAGCTTGCGCCCGACCGCGGCTGGAGGGCAGTCCGAGACCCAGTACTTC.

The V call is TRBV29-1, the J call TRBJ2-3, with D perhaps matching TRBD2 (6 bases). The germline V and J ends were trimmed by 6 bases and 2 bases, with 18 bases remaining between them. CDR1 is SQVTM and CDR2 is ANQGSEA in the germline V gene. The CDR3 contains 15 residues. CDR3 in DNA: TGCAGCGTAGCTCTCGGGCGGGGCTACACAGATACGCAGTATTTT. It is translated as CSVALGRGYTDTQYF.

This clone has ten or more counts. The chain has TRBV30 and TRBJ2-1; 7 bases map to TRBD2. V was pared by 2 bases and J by 6 bases, with 10 bases of the junction left unmatched. CDR1 is GTSNPN and CDR2 is SVGIG in the germline V gene (reference sequence). The CDR3 has 15 residues. This CDR3 reads CAWSSRGRASNEQFF. CDR3 DNA: TGTGCCTGGAGTTCTCGGGGGAGGGCGTCCAATGAGCAGTTCTTC.

V usage is TRBV14 and J usage is TRBJ2-3, with TRBD2 matching 8 bases. The CDR3 loop spans 17 amino acids. The ends lost 1 base at V and 0 bases at J; junction bases unmatched: 6. CDR1 and CDR2 (germline): SGHDN, FVKESK. The CDR3 loop reads CASSQVGRGRSTDTQYF. The CDR3 nucleotides read TGTGCCAGCAGCCAAGTTGGTCGCGGGAGGAGCACAGATACGCAGTATTTT. Looking up the rest from reference TRBV14 and TRBJ2-3 gives the full variable domain: EAGVTQFPSHSVIEKGQTVTLRCDPISGHDNLYWYRRVMGKEIKFLLHFVKESKQDESGMPNNRFLAERTGGTYSTLKVQPAELEDSGVYFCASSQVGRGRSTDTQYFGPGTRLTVL.

The chain combines TRBV6-1 with TRBJ2-5; a possible D gene is TRBD2 (6 bases). Trimming took 2 bases from V and 2 from J, leaving 12 bases between them. Per the germline V gene, CDR1 is MNHNS and CDR2 is SASEGT. CDR3 length: 15 amino acids. CDR3 amino acids: CASSESGSGQETQYF. CDR3 sequence (DNA): TGTGCCAGCAGTGAAAGTGGTAGCGGTCAAGAGACCCAGTACTTC.

The chain carries TRBV2 and TRBJ2-7; 10 positions agree with TRBD2. The CDR3 runs 15 residues. V gave up 6 bases and J gave up 3 bases; unmatched junction bases: 8. Per the germline V gene, CDR1 is SNHLY and CDR2 is FYNNEI. CDR3: CASSDRTSGIYEQYF. In DNA, the CDR3 is TGTGCCAGCAGCGACCGGACTAGCGGCATCTACGAGCAGTACTTC.

The chain couples TRBV27 to TRBJ2-7; no reliable D call. The CDR3 contains 15 residues. V lost 0 bases and J 7 bases, leaving 16 bases between the germline ends. CDR1 is MNHEY, CDR2 SMNVEV, per germline (reference sequence). The CDR3 sequence: CASSLSPRNLREQYF. CDR3 DNA: TGTGCCAGCAGTTTATCACCTCGAAATCTAAGGGAGCAGTACTTC.

The V and J genes are TRBV4-1 and TRBJ1-5; D is undetermined. Germline CDR1 is MGHRA and CDR2 is YSYEKL. CDR3 length: 14 residues. Trimming shortened V by 1 base and J by 7 bases, and 11 bases separated the two germline ends. CDR3 protein: CASSQGEGHQPQHF. The CDR3 coding sequence is TGCGCCAGCAGCCAAGGAGAAGGTCACCAGCCCCAGCATTTT.

The chain employs TRBV28 and TRBJ1-1; tentative D call: TRBD1 (5 bases). CDR3 size: 13 residues. The germline V gene encodes CDR1 MDHEN and CDR2 SYDVKM. V was cut by 8 bases and J by 5 bases, with 15 bases left in between. In nucleotides, the CDR3 is TGTGCCAGCTACCAGGGTGTAAAAACTGAAGCTTTCTTT. Translated: CASYQGVKTEAFF.

The chain combines TRBV27 with TRBJ2-7; D is unclear. Per the germline V gene, CDR1 is MNHEY and CDR2 is SMNVEV (reference sequence). Trimming removed 3 bases from V and 6 bases from J, with 15 bases in between. This CDR3 comprises 14 residues. This CDR3 is CASSFTPSASEQYF. The DNA of the CDR3 is TGTGCCAGCAGTTTCACACCGTCGGCATCCGAGCAGTACTTC.

About this clone itself: In the same sample, other DNA sequences code for this CDR3. The CDR3 protein is CASSVGTAGNTIYF. CDR3 nucleotides: TGCGCCAGCAGCGTAGGGACGGCTGGAAACACCATATATTTT. The rearrangement joins TRBV5-1 to TRBJ1-3, with D tentatively TRBD1 (5 bases). V dropped 4 bases and J dropped 2 bases, with 10 bases sitting between them. The CDR3 sequence is 14 residues long. From germline, CDR1 is SGHRS and CDR2 YFSETQ. Variable domain in full (rest from reference TRBV5-1 and TRBJ1-3): KAGVTQTPRYLIKTRGQQVTLSCSPISGHRSVSWYQQTPGQGLQFLFEYFSETQRNKGNFPGRFSGRQFSNSRSEMNVSTLELGDSALYLCASSVGTAGNTIYFGEGSWLTVV.

The CDR3 region has the DNA TGTGCCAGTAGAGATCGACACCCGAACACTGAAGCTTTCTTT. Translated, it gives CASRDRHPNTEAFF. This chain connects TRBV19 to TRBJ1-1, with unresolved D. Deletions cut 6 bases from V and 1 base from J, with 12 bases between. The CDR3 length is 14 residues. Germline V gene sequence: CDR1 LNHDA, CDR2 SQIVND (reference sequence).

About this clone itself: One base away lies a much larger clone, so this may be a sequencing read error. The gene calls are TRBV7-3 and TRBJ1-1; D unresolved. The length of the CDR3 is 13 residues. V shed 3 bases and J shed 1 base, with 6 bases lying between them. Germline CDR1 SGHTA, CDR2 FQGTGA. This CDR3 reads CASSFQENTEAFF. CDR3 sequence (DNA): TGTGCCAGCAGCTTCCAGGAGAACACTGAAGCTTTCTTT. Full variable domain (rest looked up from reference TRBV7-3 and TRBJ1-1): GAGVSQTPSNKVTEKGKYVELRCDPISGHTALYWYRQSLGQGPEFLIYFQGTGAADDSGLPNDRFFAVRPEGSVSTLKIQRTERGDSAVYLCASSFQENTEAFFGQGTRLTVV.

The V gene is TRBV6-1, the J gene TRBJ2-1; 8 nucleotides match TRBD1. The J segment lost 7 bases and the V segment lost 6 bases, leaving 5 bases of the junction unmatched. The CDR3 is made up of 13 amino acids. Germline CDR1 and CDR2: MNHNS and SASEGT. The CDR3 nucleotides are TGTGCCAGCAGAAACCGACAGGGGAATGAGCAGTTCTTC. It encodes CASRNRQGNEQFF.

The genes are TRBV6-5 and TRBJ1-1; D gene ambiguous. The germline CDR1 and CDR2 sequences are MNHEY and SVGAGI. The CDR3 extends over 15 amino acids. V dropped 0 bases and J dropped 0 bases, with 8 bases sitting between them. CDR3 nucleotide sequence: TGTGCCAGCAGTTACTCGTGGCAAGTGAACACTGAAGCTTTCTTT. Amino acid sequence: CASSYSWQVNTEAFF.

As for this clone: The identical CDR3 is also encoded by other nucleotide sequences in the sample. CDR3 in DNA: TGCGCCAGCAGCTTGGCCGCCGGTGGAACCTACGAGCAGTACTTC. It encodes CASSLAAGGTYEQYF. The gene calls are TRBV5-1 and TRBJ2-7; no definite D call. The germline V and J ends were trimmed by 0 bases and 2 bases, with 12 bases remaining between them. Germline CDR1 and CDR2: SGHRS and YFSETQ. This CDR3 spans 15 amino acids.

V gene TRBV28 combines with J gene TRBJ2-7; 11 nucleotides line up with TRBD2. This CDR3 comprises 15 residues. The junction had 6 bases not matched to a gene; V was cut back by 3 bases and J by 5 bases. CDR1 is MDHEN, CDR2 SYDVKM, per germline. CDR3 sequence (DNA): TGTGCCAGCAGTTTGGCACTAGCGGGAGTCGACGAGCAGTACTTC. It yields the protein CASSLALAGVDEQYF.

This rearrangement joins TRBV7-8 to TRBJ2-5; 7 bases fit TRBD2. The CDR3 consists of 14 residues. The germline CDR1 and CDR2 sequences are SGHVS and FQNEAQ. The J segment lost 2 bases and the V segment lost 0 bases, leaving 0 bases of the junction unmatched. The CDR3 DNA follows: TGTGCCAGCAGCTTAGCGGGACTACAAGAGACCCAGTACTTC. This translates into CASSLAGLQETQYF. Full variable domain (outside the CDR3, taken from reference TRBV7-8 and TRBJ2-5): GAGVSQSPRYKVAKRGQDVALRCDPISGHVSLFWYQQALGQGPEFLTYFQNEAQLDKSGLPSDRFFAERPEGSVSTLKIQRTQQEDSAVYLCASSLAGLQETQYFGPGTRLLVL.

The chain carries TRBV7-9 and TRBJ2-1, with D unclear. CDR1 SEHNR and CDR2 FQNEAQ come from the germline V gene (reference sequence). Trimming removed 5 bases at V and 5 bases at J, with 10 bases between. The CDR3 has 13 residues. The CDR3 nucleotides read TGTGCCAGCAGCCCATCTGGGGACAATGAGCAGTTCTTC. Translating it yields CASSPSGDNEQFF.

The chain combines TRBV19 with TRBJ2-7, with 7 bases aligning to TRBD1. Trimming at V came to 5 bases and at J to 5 bases, leaving 9 bases not matched to a gene. This CDR3 is 14 amino acids long. In germline, CDR1 is LNHDA, CDR2 SQIVND (reference sequence). The DNA for the CDR3 is TGTGCCAGTAGTCGAACGACAGGGTTCCACGAGCAGTACTTC. Residues: CASSRTTGFHEQYF.

The genes are TRBV7-9 and TRBJ1-1; TRBD1 matches at 8 bases. Germline V gene lookup returns CDR1 SEHNR and CDR2 FQNEAQ (reference sequence). Unmatched junction bases numbered 18, after V lost 7 bases and J lost 2 bases. This CDR3 has 18 residues. DNA of the CDR3: TGTGCCAGCATCAAATTTGGACAGGGCGTTTCGGGCAACACTGAAGCTTTCTTT. Its translation: CASIKFGQGVSGNTEAFF.

At least ten counts were recorded for this clone. The chain joins TRBV14 to TRBJ2-3; TRBD2 is a possible D gene (5 bases). The V gene's germline CDR1 is SGHDN and CDR2 FVKESK. This CDR3 is built from 16 residues. The ends were cut back, 1 base at V and 5 bases at J, with 16 bases in the middle. CDR3 residues: CASSQGGSGYQDTQYF. Written as DNA, the CDR3 is TGTGCCAGCAGCCAAGGGGGATCGGGGTACCAAGATACGCAGTATTTT. The entire variable domain, with the rest obtained from reference TRBV14 and TRBJ2-3, is as follows: EAGVTQFPSHSVIEKGQTVTLRCDPISGHDNLYWYRRVMGKEIKFLLHFVKESKQDESGMPNNRFLAERTGGTYSTLKVQPAELEDSGVYFCASSQGGSGYQDTQYFGPGTRLTVL.